This T cell receptor beta chain was recorded in a study of blood T cell repertoires in COVID-19. Original analysis: Amplifying reference gene primers gave estimates of nucleated cell counts. Assay used: immunoSEQ multiplex PCR; TCRdb lists only in-frame clones, some missing. V, J and clone size are taken as reported in that table, and D and trimming were inferred from the DNA itself. The repertoire includes tens of thousands of clones, 88% of them detected once, and roughly 45% sits in the top ten. Trimming pared 6 bases from V and 7 bases from J, leaving 22 bases between. The CDR3 contains 17 residues. From germline, CDR1 is LNHDA and CDR2 SQIVND (reference sequence).

This TCR was sampled from a human donor in a cohort sampled during active COVID-19. Specimen: peripheral blood. This chain links TRBV19 with TRBJ1-6, with D perhaps TRBD1 (6 bases). CDR3 in amino acids: CASSPGPAGGRNSPLHF. CDR3 nucleotide sequence: TGTGCCAGTAGCCCGGGGCCTGCGGGGGGGCGGAATTCACCCCTCCACTTT.